The clone carrying this T cell receptor beta chain was counted at least ten times. No antigen is known for it. Construction of the TCRbeta library involved unique molecular identifiers. MiXCR, run by TCRdb on the PCR reads, gives a single entry per CDR3 protein. The table includes 700,000 or so distinct CDR3 sequences, around 13% detected once. These data are taken from a study of T-cell reconstitution after alpha-beta-depleted transplantation in children. The ends lost 4 bases at V and 7 bases at J; junction bases unmatched: 11. The CDR3 spans 17 residues. Germline CDR1 and CDR2: LNHDA and SQIVND (reference sequence). General study findings and limits: Surviving recipient T cells and thymic progenitors produced the high day-60 TCRbeta diversity seen in some patients. It was newly produced T cells that mostly accounted for T-cell counts and diversity one year after transplant.

This sequence originates from a girl aged 2-10 years with congenital amegakaryocytic thrombocytopenia, due to receive a stem cell transplant. The chain carries TRBV19 and TRBJ2-1; TRBD2 matches at 12 bases. This sample comprised PBMCs, obtained before TCRalphabeta/CD19-depleted stem cell transplant. CDR3 sequence: CASSTTPLAGGQNEQFF. CDR3 coding DNA: TGTGCCAGTAGTACCACCCCCCTAGCGGGAGGGCAAAATGAGCAGTTCTTC.